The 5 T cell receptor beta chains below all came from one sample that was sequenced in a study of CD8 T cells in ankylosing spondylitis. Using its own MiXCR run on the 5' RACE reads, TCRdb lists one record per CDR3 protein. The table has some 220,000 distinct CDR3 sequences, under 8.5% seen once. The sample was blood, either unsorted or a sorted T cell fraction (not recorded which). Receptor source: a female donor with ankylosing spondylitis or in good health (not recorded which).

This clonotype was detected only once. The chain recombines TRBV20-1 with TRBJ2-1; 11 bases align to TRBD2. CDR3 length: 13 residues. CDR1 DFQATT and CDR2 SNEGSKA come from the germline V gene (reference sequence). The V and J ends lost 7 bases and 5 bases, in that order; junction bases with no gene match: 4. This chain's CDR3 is CSVSSGRDNEQFF. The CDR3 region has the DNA TGCAGTGTTAGTAGCGGGAGGGACAATGAGCAGTTCTTC.

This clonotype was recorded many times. The CDR3 loop reads CSARDARTGSGETQYF. Here the CDR3 DNA reads TGCAGTGCTAGAGATGCCCGGACAGGGAGTGGCGAGACCCAGTACTTC. The chain has TRBV20-1 and TRBJ2-5; 8 bases are a match to TRBD1. The CDR3 length is 16 residues. V gave up 0 bases and J gave up 5 bases; unmatched junction bases: 11. Germline lookup yields CDR1 DFQATT and CDR2 SNEGSKA (reference sequence).

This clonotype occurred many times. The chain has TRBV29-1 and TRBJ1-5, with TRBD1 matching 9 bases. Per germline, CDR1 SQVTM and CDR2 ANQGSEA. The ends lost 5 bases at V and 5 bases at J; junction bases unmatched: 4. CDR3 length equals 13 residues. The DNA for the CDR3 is TGCAGCGTTTCCCGGGACAGGGATCAGCCCCAGCATTTT. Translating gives CSVSRDRDQPQHF.

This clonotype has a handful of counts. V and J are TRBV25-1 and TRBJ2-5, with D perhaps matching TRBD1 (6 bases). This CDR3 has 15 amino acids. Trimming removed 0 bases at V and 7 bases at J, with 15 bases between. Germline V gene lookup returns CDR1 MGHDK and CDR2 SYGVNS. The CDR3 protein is CASSEYDRSAGTQYF. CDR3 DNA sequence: TGTGCCAGCAGTGAATATGACAGGTCCGCGGGGACCCAGTACTTC.

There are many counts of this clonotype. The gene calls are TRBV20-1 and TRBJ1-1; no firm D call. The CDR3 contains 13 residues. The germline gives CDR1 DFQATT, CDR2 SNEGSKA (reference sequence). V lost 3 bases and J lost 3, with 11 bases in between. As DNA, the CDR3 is TGCAGTGCTAGGCTTGGGAGGGACACTGAAGCTTTCTTT. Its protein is CSARLGRDTEAFF.